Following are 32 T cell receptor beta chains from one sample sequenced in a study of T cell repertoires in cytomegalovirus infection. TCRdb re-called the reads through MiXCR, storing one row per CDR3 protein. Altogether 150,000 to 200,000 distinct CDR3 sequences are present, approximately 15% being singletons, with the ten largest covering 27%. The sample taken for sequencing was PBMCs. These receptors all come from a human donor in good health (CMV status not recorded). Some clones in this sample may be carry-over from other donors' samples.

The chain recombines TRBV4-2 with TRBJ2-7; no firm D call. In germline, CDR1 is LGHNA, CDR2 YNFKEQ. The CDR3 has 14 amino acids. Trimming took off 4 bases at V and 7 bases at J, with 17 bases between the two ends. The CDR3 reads CASSPGVYEKEQYF. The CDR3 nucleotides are TGTGCCAGCAGCCCTGGGGTGTATGAGAAAGAGCAGTACTTC.

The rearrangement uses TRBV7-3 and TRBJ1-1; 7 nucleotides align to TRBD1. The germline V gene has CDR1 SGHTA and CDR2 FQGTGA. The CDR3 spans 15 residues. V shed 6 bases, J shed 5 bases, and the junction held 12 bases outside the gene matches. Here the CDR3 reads CASSPERGRDTEAFF. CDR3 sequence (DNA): TGTGCCAGCAGTCCCGAAAGGGGGCGAGATACTGAAGCTTTCTTT.

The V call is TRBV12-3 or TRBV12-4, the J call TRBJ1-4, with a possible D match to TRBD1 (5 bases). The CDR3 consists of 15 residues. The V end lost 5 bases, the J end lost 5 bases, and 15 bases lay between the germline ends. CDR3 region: CASSRSGLLNEKLFF. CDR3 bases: TGTGCCAGCAGTCGTTCGGGACTGCTGAATGAAAAACTGTTTTTT.

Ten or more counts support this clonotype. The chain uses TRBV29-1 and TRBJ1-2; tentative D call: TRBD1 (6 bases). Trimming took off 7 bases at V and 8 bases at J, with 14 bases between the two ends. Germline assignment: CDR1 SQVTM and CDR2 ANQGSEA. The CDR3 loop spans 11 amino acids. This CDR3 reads CSGLQGWGYTF. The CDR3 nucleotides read TGCAGCGGCCTCCAGGGGTGGGGCTACACCTTC.

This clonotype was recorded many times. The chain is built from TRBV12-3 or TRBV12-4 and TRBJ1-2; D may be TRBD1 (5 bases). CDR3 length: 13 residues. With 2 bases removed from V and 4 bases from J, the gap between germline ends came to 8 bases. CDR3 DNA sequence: TGTGCCAGCAGTTTAAGACAGTTCTATGGCTACACCTTC. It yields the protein CASSLRQFYGYTF.

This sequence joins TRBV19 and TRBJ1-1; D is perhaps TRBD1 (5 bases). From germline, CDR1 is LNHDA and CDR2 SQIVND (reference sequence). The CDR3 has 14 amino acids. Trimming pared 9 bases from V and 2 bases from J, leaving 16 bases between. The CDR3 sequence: CASSRGQVNTEAFF. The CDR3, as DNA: TGTGCCAGCTCTCGGGGCCAGGTAAACACTGAAGCTTTCTTT.

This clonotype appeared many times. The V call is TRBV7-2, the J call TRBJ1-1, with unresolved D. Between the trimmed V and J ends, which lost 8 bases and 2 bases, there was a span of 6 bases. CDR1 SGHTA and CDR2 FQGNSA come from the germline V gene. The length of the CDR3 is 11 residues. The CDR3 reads CASGFNTEAFF. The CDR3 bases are TGTGCCAGCGGATTTAACACTGAAGCTTTCTTT.

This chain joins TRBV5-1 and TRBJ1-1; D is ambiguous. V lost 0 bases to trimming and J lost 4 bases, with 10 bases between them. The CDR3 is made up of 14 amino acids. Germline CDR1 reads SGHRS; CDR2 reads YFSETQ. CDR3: CASSLERTGTEAFF. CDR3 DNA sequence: TGCGCCAGCAGCTTGGAAAGGACGGGCACTGAAGCTTTCTTT.

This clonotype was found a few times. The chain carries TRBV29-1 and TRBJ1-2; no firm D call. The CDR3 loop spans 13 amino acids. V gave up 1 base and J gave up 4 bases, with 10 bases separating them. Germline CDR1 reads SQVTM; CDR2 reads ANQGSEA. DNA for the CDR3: TGCAGCGTTGAAGGAGGGCTCGTCTATGGCTACACCTTC. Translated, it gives CSVEGGLVYGYTF.

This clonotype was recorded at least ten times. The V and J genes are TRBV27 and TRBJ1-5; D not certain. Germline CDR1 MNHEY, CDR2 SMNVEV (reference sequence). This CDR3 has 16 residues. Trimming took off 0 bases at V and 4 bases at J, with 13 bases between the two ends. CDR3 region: CASSLSAGFQNQPQHF. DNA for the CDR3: TGTGCCAGCAGTTTATCAGCGGGGTTCCAGAATCAGCCCCAGCATTTT.

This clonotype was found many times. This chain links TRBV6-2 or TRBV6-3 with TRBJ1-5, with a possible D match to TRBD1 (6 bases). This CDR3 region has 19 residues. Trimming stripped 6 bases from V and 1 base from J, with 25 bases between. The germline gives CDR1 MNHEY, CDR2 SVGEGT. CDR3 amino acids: CASRRGRLGGTRSNQPQHF. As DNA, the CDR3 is TGTGCCAGCAGGCGAGGGCGGTTGGGGGGGACAAGAAGCAATCAGCCCCAGCATTTT.

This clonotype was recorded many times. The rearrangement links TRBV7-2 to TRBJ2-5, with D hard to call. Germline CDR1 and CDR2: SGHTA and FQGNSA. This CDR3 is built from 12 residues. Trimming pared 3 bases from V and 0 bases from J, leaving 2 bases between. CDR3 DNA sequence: TGTGCCAGCAGCTTCTACCAAGAGACCCAGTACTTC. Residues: CASSFYQETQYF.

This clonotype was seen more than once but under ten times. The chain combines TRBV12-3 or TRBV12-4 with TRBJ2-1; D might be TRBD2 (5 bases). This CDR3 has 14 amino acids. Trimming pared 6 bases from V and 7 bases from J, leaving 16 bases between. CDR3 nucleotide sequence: TGTGCCAGCAGGACCGGGATCCTAGGAAATGAGCAGTTCTTC. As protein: CASRTGILGNEQFF.

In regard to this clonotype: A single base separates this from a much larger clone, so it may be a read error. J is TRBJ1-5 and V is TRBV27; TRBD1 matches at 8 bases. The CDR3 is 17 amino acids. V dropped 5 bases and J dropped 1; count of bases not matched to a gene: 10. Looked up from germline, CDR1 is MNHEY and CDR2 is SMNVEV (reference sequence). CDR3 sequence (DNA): TGTGCCAGCAGTCTACCTCTCCGGACAGGGAGCAATCAGCCCCAGCATTTT. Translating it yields CASSLPLRTGSNQPQHF.

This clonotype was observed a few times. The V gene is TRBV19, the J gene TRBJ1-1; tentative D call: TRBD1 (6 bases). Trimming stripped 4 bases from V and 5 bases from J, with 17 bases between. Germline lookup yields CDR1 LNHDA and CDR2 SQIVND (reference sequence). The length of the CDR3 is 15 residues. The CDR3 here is CASSTLLQGRTEAFF. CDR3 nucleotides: TGTGCCAGTAGTACTCTCTTACAGGGCCGTACTGAAGCTTTCTTT.

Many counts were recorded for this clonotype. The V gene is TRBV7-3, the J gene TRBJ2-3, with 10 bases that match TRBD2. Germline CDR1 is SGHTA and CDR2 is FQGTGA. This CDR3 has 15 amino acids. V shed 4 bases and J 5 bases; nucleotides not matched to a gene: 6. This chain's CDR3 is CASSSAGGQVDTQYF. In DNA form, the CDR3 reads TGTGCCAGCAGCTCAGCGGGGGGGCAGGTAGATACGCAGTATTTT.

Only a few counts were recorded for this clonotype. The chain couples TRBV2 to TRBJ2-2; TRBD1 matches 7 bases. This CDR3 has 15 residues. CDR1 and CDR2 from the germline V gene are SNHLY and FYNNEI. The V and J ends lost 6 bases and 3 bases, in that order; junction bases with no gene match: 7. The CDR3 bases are TGTGCCAGCAGGAGACAGGGAACCGACACCGGGGAGCTGTTTTTT. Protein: CASRRQGTDTGELFF.

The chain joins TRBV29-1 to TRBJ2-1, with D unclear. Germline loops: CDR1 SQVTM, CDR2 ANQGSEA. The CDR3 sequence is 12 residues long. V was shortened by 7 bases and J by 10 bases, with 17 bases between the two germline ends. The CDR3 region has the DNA TGCAGCGCACGAACGTCGGCACCCGAGCAGTTCTTC. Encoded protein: CSARTSAPEQFF.

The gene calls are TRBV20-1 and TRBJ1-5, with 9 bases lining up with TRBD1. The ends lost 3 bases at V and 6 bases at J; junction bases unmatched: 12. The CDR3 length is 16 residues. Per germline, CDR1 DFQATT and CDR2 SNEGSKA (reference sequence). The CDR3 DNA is TGCAGTGCTAGTCCTAATGGACAGGGGAGGGGTCAGCCCCAGCATTTT. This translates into CSASPNGQGRGQPQHF.

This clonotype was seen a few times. CDR3 DNA: TGTGCCAGCAGCGTCGGGCGAGCGGTCCCCTACGAGCAGTACTTC. Protein product: CASSVGRAVPYEQYF. J is TRBJ2-7 and V is TRBV5-3; D possibly corresponds to TRBD2 (5 bases). TRBV5-3 is marked as an open reading frame, function uncertain. The CDR3 has 15 residues. V was shortened by 8 bases and J by 2 bases, with 20 bases between the two germline ends.

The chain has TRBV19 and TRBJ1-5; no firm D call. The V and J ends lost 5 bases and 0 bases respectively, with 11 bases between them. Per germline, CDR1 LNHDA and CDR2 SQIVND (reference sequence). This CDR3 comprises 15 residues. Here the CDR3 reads CASSLRHYSNQPQHF. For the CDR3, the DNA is TGTGCCAGTAGTCTTCGGCACTATAGCAATCAGCCCCAGCATTTT.

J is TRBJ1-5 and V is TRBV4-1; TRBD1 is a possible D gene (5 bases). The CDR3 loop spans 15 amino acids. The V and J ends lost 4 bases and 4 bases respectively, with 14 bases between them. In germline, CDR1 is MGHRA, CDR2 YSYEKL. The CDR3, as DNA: TGCGCCAGCAGCCCAATAGTGGGGACTAATCAGCCCCAGCATTTT. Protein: CASSPIVGTNQPQHF.

CDR3 loop: CASSASGRGTEAFF. The CDR3 region has the DNA TGTGCCAGCAGTGCCTCAGGGCGCGGCACTGAAGCTTTCTTT. The rearrangement uses TRBV28 and TRBJ1-1; D may be TRBD1 (5 bases). V was shortened by 5 bases and J by 4 bases, with 14 bases between the two germline ends. CDR1 MDHEN and CDR2 SYDVKM come from the germline V gene. The CDR3 has 14 amino acids.

CDR3 DNA: TGTGCCAGCAGCCAAGGCCTACAGGGGACTATCTATGGCTACACCTTC. This translates into CASSQGLQGTIYGYTF. The chain links TRBV14 to TRBJ1-2; 7 positions agree with TRBD1. The CDR3 consists of 16 residues. Germline CDR1 and CDR2: SGHDN and FVKESK. The V segment lost 1 base and the J segment 4 bases; nucleotides outside the gene matches: 9.

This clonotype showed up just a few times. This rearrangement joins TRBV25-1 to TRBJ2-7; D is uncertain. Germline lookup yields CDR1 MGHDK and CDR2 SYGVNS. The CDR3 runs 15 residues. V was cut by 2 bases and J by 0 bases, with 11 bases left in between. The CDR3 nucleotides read TGTGCCAGCAGTGAAAGGCGGAAACTCTCCTACGAGCAGTACTTC. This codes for CASSERRKLSYEQYF.

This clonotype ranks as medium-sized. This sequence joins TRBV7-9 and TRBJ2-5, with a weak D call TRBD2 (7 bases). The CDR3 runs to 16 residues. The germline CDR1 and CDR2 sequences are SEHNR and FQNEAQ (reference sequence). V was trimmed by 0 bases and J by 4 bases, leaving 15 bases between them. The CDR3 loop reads CASSLASGGGRETQYF. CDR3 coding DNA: TGTGCCAGCAGCTTAGCCAGTGGGGGGGGCCGAGAGACCCAGTACTTC. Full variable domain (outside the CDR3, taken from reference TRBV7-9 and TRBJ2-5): DTGVSQNPRHKITKRGQNVTFRCDPISEHNRLYWYRQTLGQGPEFLTYFQNEAQLEKSRLLSDRFSAERPKGSFSTLEIQRTEQGDSAMYLCASSLASGGGRETQYFGPGTRLLVL.

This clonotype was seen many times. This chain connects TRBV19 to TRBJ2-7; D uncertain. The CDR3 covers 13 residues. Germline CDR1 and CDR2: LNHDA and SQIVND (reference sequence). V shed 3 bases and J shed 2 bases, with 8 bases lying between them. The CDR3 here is CASSMGLTYEQYF. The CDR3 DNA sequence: TGTGCCAGTAGTATGGGCCTAACCTACGAGCAGTACTTC.

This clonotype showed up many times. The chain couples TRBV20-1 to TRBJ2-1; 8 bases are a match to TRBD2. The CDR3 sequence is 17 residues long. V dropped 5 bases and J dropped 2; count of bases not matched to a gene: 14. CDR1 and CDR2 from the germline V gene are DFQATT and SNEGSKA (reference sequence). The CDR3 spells CSAGDDFRLATYNEQFF. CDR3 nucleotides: TGCAGTGCTGGCGACGACTTCCGACTAGCGACCTACAATGAGCAGTTCTTC.

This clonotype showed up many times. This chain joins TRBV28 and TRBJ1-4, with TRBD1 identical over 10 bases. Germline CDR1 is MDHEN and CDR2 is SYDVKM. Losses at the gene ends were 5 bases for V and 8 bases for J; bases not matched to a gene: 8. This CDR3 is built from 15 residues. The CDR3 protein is CASSARQGAQEKLFF. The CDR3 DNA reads TGTGCCAGCAGTGCCAGACAGGGGGCTCAGGAAAAACTGTTTTTT.

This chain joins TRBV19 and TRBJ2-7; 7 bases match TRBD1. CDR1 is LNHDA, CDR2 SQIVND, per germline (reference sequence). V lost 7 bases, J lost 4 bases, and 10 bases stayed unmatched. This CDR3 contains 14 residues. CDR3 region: CASTKTGKIYEQYF. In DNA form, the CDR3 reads TGTGCCAGTACCAAGACAGGGAAAATTTACGAGCAGTACTTC.

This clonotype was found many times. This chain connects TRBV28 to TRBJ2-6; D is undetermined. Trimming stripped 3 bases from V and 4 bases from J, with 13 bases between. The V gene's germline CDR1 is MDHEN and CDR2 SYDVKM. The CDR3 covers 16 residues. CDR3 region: CASSFLRSLGANVLTF. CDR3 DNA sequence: TGTGCCAGCAGTTTCCTCAGGAGTCTCGGGGCCAACGTCCTGACTTTC.

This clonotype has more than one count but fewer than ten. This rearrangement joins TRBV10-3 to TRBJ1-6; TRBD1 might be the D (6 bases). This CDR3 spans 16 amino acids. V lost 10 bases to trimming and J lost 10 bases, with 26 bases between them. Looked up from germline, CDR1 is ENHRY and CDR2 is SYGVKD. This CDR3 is CATTTDRFLTRSPLHF. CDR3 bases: TGTGCCACCACTACCGACAGGTTTCTTACGCGGTCACCCCTCCACTTT.